This T cell receptor (beta chain) was retrieved from a study of PD-L1 blockade in urothelial cancer. There are 15 residues in the CDR3. The J segment lost 3 bases and the V segment lost 1 base, leaving 9 bases of the junction unmatched. Germline CDR1 reads GTSNPN; CDR2 reads SVGIG (reference sequence). Measured with immunoSEQ multiplex PCR; TCRdb has only the in-frame clones, and not every one. The table records approximately 91,000 clones, over 65% of them present only once. Documented time point: peripheral blood 6 weeks after treatment start. The sequence came from a man in his 70s with urothelial cancer. Material: PBMCs, obtained around atezolizumab (anti-PD-L1) treatment. The chain has TRBV30 and TRBJ2-7; 7 positions agree with TRBD2. The CDR3 nucleotides are TGTGCCTGGAGTGAGGGAGGGGCGGGTGGCTACGAGCAGTACTTC. Translated: CAWSEGGAGGYEQYF.